This T cell receptor beta chain is drawn from a study of PD-1 blockade in classical Hodgkin lymphoma. Findings of the study overall: Those achieving complete response showed baseline diversity like newly diagnosed patients.

Time point defined: cycle 4 day 1 (C4D1), after 6 weeks of nivolumab. All patients relapsed after autologous stem cell transplantation, and brentuximab vedotin exposure varied. CDR1 is MNHEY, CDR2 SVGAGI, per germline. Trimming left V 1 base short and J 3 bases short, with 9 bases between. The CDR3 runs 15 residues. TCRdb's table, derived via immunoSEQ multiplex PCR, lists solely in-frame clones and lacks some. Of about 41,000 clones in the sample, roughly two thirds were seen once. This clone was seen a handful of times. No antigen is known for it. V and J are TRBV6-5 and TRBJ1-4; the D gene is possibly TRBD1 (5 bases). The TCR was taken from a human donor with classical Hodgkin lymphoma. The sequencing used peripheral blood mononuclear cells (PBMCs), collected before the fourth cycle of nivolumab. CDR3 sequence reads: CASSYFRVPNEKLFF. The CDR3 DNA reads as TGTGCCAGCAGTTACTTCAGGGTTCCTAATGAAAAACTGTTTTTT.